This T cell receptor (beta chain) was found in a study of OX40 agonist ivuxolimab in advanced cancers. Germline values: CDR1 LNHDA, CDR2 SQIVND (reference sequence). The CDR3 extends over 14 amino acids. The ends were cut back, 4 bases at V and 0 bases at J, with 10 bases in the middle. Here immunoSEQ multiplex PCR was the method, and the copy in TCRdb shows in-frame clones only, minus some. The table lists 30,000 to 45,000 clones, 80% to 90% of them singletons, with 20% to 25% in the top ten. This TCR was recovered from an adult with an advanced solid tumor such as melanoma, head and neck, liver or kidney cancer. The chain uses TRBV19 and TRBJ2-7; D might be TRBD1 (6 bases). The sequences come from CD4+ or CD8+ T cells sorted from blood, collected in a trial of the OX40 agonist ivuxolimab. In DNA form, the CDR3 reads TGTGCCAGTAGTAGTGACAGGACCTCCTACGAGCAGTACTTC. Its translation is CASSSDRTSYEQYF.